Presented here are 18 T cell receptor beta chains from one specimen sequenced in a study of OX40 agonist ivuxolimab in advanced cancers. Clones were read by immunoSEQ multiplex PCR, and TCRdb kept only the in-frame ones, dropping some. The data show some 70,000 clones, with roughly 89% seen just once and approximately 3% held by the top ten. The sequenced sample was CD4+ or CD8+ T cells sorted from blood, obtained in a trial of the OX40 agonist ivuxolimab. Every receptor here comes from an adult with an advanced solid tumor such as melanoma, head and neck, liver or kidney cancer.

The chain couples TRBV5-1 to TRBJ2-2, with 7 positions matching TRBD1. The CDR3 has 16 residues. Germline loops: CDR1 SGHRS, CDR2 YFSETQ. V was clipped by 6 bases and J by 2 bases; unmatched bases: 10. CDR3 loop: CASNRGDSQNTGELFF. In DNA form, the CDR3 reads TGCGCCAGCAACCGAGGGGACAGCCAAAACACCGGGGAGCTGTTTTTT.

Only one count was recorded for this clone. Here the CDR3 DNA reads TGTGCCAGCAGCGGACAGGCCTCGGGCTACACCTTC. This sequence encodes CASSGQASGYTF. The rearrangement links TRBV9 to TRBJ1-2, with a possible D match to TRBD1 (6 bases). Looked up from germline, CDR1 is SGDLS and CDR2 is YYNGEE. The CDR3 is 12 residues long. V was pared by 3 bases and J by 8 bases, with 11 bases between.

The rearrangement uses TRBV7-2 and TRBJ2-1; 8 bases fit TRBD1. The CDR3 is 15 amino acids. V dropped 4 bases and J dropped 2; count of bases not matched to a gene: 4. Germline CDR1 reads SGHTA; CDR2 reads FQGNSA. DNA for the CDR3: TGTGCCAGCAGCTCGACAGGGGCGACCTACAATGAGCAGTTCTTC. This sequence encodes CASSSTGATYNEQFF.

The chain is built from TRBV5-5 and TRBJ1-4; 7 positions match TRBD1. The CDR3 runs to 17 residues. Per the germline V gene, CDR1 is SGHKS and CDR2 is YYEKEE (reference sequence). Germline trimming cut 7 bases from V and 0 bases from J; bases unmatched to any gene: 12. The DNA of the CDR3 is TGTGCCAGCGCCGGAGGGGCAGGGGGAACAACTAATGAAAAACTGTTTTTT. It encodes CASAGGAGGTTNEKLFF.

This clone was observed a handful of times. The chain carries TRBV2 and TRBJ1-6, with D tentatively TRBD1 (6 bases). Germline-derived CDR1 and CDR2 are SNHLY and FYNNEI. The ends were cut back, 7 bases at V and 9 bases at J, with 19 bases in the middle. The CDR3 loop spans 15 amino acids. The CDR3 is CASTGDTGGASPLHF. DNA for the CDR3: TGTGCCAGCACCGGGGACACCGGGGGGGCTTCACCCCTCCACTTT.

There are a few counts of this clone. This CDR3 is also generated by other DNA sequences in the sample. The chain has TRBV7-2 and TRBJ2-7; no firm D call. This CDR3 has 11 residues. Germline CDR1 is SGHTA and CDR2 is FQGNSA. V gave up 5 bases and J gave up 2 bases, with 4 bases separating them. The CDR3 bases are TGTGCCAGCAGCCCGGCCTACGAGCAGTACTTC. Residues: CASSPAYEQYF.

This chain uses TRBV4-3 with TRBJ2-7, with D possibly being TRBD1 (6 bases). The ends were cut back, 0 bases at V and 3 bases at J, with 12 bases in the middle. Germline values: CDR1 LGHNA, CDR2 YSLEER. This CDR3 is 15 amino acids long. CDR3 sequence (DNA): TGCGCCAGCAGCCAAGATTTGGGGGCGCTCTACGAGCAGTACTTC. Encoded protein: CASSQDLGALYEQYF.

The chain uses TRBV19 and TRBJ1-4; 9 bases agree with TRBD1. With 3 bases clipped from V and 8 bases from J, the junction kept 7 bases outside the gene matches. Germline V gene sequence: CDR1 LNHDA, CDR2 SQIVND (reference sequence). This CDR3 is 15 amino acids long. The CDR3 reads CASSMGGTGLEKLFF. CDR3 bases: TGTGCCAGTAGTATGGGGGGGACAGGGTTGGAAAAACTGTTTTTT.

The chain combines TRBV10-3 with TRBJ1-3; 7 bases line up with TRBD1. This CDR3 comprises 18 residues. The trim removed 6 bases at V and 0 bases at J, leaving 14 bases unmatched. Germline CDR1 reads ENHRY; CDR2 reads SYGVKD. The CDR3 DNA follows: TGTGCCATCAGGAGCGGGCAGGGGGGACGACTCTCTGGAAACACCATATATTTT. Translated: CAIRSGQGGRLSGNTIYF.

J is TRBJ2-5 and V is TRBV25-1, with D hard to call. V was pared by 6 bases and J by 1 base, with 9 bases between. The CDR3 is made up of 13 amino acids. Germline assignment: CDR1 MGHDK and CDR2 SYGVNS. The CDR3 loop is CASRKGPQETQYF. The CDR3 DNA reads as TGTGCCAGCAGGAAGGGTCCCCAAGAGACCCAGTACTTC.

The rearrangement joins TRBV19 to TRBJ1-4; weak D call: TRBD1 (5 bases). Looked up from germline, CDR1 is LNHDA and CDR2 is SQIVND (reference sequence). Trimming removed 5 bases at V and 4 bases at J, with 11 bases between. This CDR3 is built from 14 residues. This CDR3 is CASSPAGFNEKLFF. The CDR3 coding sequence is TGTGCCAGTAGTCCGGCAGGGTTTAATGAAAAACTGTTTTTT.

The chain recombines TRBV5-1 with TRBJ1-4; 9 bases align to TRBD1. Looked up from germline, CDR1 is SGHRS and CDR2 is YFSETQ. CDR3 length equals 15 residues. V dropped 4 bases and J dropped 7; count of bases not matched to a gene: 8. In nucleotides, the CDR3 is TGCGCCAGCAGCATTGACGGACAGGGGCTTGAAAAACTGTTTTTT. It codes for CASSIDGQGLEKLFF.

The chain has TRBV30 and TRBJ1-3; D perhaps matches TRBD1 (5 bases). Between the trimmed V and J ends, which lost 3 bases and 2 bases, there was a span of 20 bases. The CDR3 totals 17 residues. Germline assignment: CDR1 GTSNPN and CDR2 SVGIG (reference sequence). This CDR3 reads CAWRGIRGATAGNTIYF. DNA for the CDR3: TGTGCCTGGAGGGGGATCCGTGGGGCGACTGCTGGAAACACCATATATTTT.

This sequence joins TRBV28 and TRBJ2-5; the match to TRBD2 covers 8 bases. V was clipped by 6 bases and J by 0 bases; unmatched bases: 9. From germline, CDR1 is MDHEN and CDR2 SYDVKM. The CDR3 has 16 amino acids. The CDR3 loop reads CASRGWGTRYQETQYF. The CDR3, as DNA: TGTGCCAGCAGGGGGTGGGGGACTAGGTACCAAGAGACCCAGTACTTC. Full variable domain (remainder filled in from reference TRBV28 and TRBJ2-5): DVKVTQSSRYLVKRTGEKVFLECVQDMDHENMFWYRQDPGLGLRLIYFSYDVKMKEKGDIPEGYSVSREKKERFSLILESASTNQTSMYLCASRGWGTRYQETQYFGPGTRLLVL.

The V call is TRBV28, the J call TRBJ1-4, with D perhaps TRBD1 (5 bases). Germline CDR1 MDHEN, CDR2 SYDVKM. The CDR3 has 16 amino acids. Trimming removed 8 bases at V and 0 bases at J, with 16 bases between. In DNA, the CDR3 is TGTGCCAGCGCCAACACAGGATTTGCAACTAATGAAAAACTGTTTTTT. This sequence encodes CASANTGFATNEKLFF.

This chain joins TRBV4-1 and TRBJ2-7; a weak D match, TRBD1 (5 bases). V was pared by 6 bases and J by 0 bases, with 12 bases between. Germline V gives CDR1 MGHRA, CDR2 YSYEKL. The CDR3 has 14 residues. CDR3 DNA: TGCGCCAGCAGTATGGACACGGTCTCCTACGAGCAGTACTTC. It is translated as CASSMDTVSYEQYF.

Note on this clone: Other DNA variants within this sample encode the same CDR3. The genes are TRBV10-3 and TRBJ1-6; the match to TRBD1 covers 9 bases. Germline CDR1 ENHRY, CDR2 SYGVKD. This CDR3 is 14 amino acids long. The V gene end was trimmed by 4 bases and the J gene end by 10 bases; junction bases not matched to a gene: 5. Here the CDR3 reads CAISGGQGGSPLHF. The CDR3 DNA is TGTGCCATCAGTGGGGGACAGGGCGGATCACCCCTCCACTTT.

V gene TRBV5-4 combines with J gene TRBJ1-2; D is possibly TRBD1 (6 bases). The CDR3 spans 14 residues. V lost 1 base and J lost 2, with 9 bases in between. Per germline, CDR1 SGHNT and CDR2 YYREEE (reference sequence). The CDR3 coding sequence is TGTGCCAGCAGCTTGAGGCAGGGGAACTATGGCTACACCTTC. Translated: CASSLRQGNYGYTF.